The clone carrying this T cell receptor beta chain appeared many times. The antigen is unknown. The sample carries other DNA sequences with the same CDR3. The data were taken from a study of shared clonotypes between healthy human individuals. Study-wide results and limits: Clonotype sharing among the donors was expected to vary with sequencing depth.

The study drew its donors from healthy HIV-negative adults without recent acute infections or vaccinations. The CDR3 has 12 residues. V dropped 4 bases and J dropped 7 bases, with 13 bases sitting between them. Per the germline V gene, CDR1 is SQVTM and CDR2 is ANQGSEA. Assay execution proceeded at the deep level. Bulk PBMC genomic DNA spanned ten immunoSEQ deep plates. Clones were read by immunoSEQ multiplex PCR, and TCRdb kept only the in-frame ones, dropping some. The sample lists around 530,000 clones; 70% to 80% were seen once. The sequence was collected from a woman between 40 and 55 years old in good health. Some clones in this sample may be carry-over from other donors' samples. The chain links TRBV29-1 to TRBJ1-1; D is uncertain. The sample was PBMCs. The CDR3 bases are TGCAGCGTTGTGGTCTCCCAAAGTGAAGCTTTCTTT. Translation gives CSVVVSQSEAFF.